This T cell receptor (beta chain) was obtained from a study of T cell repertoires in cytomegalovirus infection. Findings of the study overall: CMV-specific TCR beta clonotypes restricted by HLA-C were the ones dominating the ex vivo response.

This CDR3 comprises 14 residues. CDR1 and CDR2 from the germline V gene are LNHNV and YYDKDF (reference sequence). The J segment lost 4 bases and the V segment lost 9 bases, leaving 9 bases of the junction unmatched. In regard to this clonotype: The target antigen is unknown.

TCRdb used MiXCR to reprocess the reads, holding one entry per CDR3 protein. The data hold 170,000 or so distinct CDR3 sequences, with roughly 14% observed a single time. The chain employs TRBV15 and TRBJ2-1; 7 bases line up with TRBD2. Sequences were obtained from PBMCs. This receptor was taken from a human donor in good health (CMV status not recorded). Some clones in this sample may be carry-over from other donors' samples. This chain's CDR3 is CATKLAGEYNEQFF. The DNA of the CDR3 is TGTGCCACTAAGCTCGCGGGGGAATACAATGAGCAGTTCTTC.